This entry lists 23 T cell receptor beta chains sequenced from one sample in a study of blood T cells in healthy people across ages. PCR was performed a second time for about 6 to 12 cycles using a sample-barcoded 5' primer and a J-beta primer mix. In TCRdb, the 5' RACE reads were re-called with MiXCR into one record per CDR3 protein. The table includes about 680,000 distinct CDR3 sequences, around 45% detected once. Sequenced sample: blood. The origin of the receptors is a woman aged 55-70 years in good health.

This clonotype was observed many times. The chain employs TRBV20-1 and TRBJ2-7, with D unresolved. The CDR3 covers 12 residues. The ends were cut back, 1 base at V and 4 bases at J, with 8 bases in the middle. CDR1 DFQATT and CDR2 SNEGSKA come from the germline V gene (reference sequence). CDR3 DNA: TGCAGTGCTAGAGCACGATGGTACGAGCAGTACTTC. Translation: CSARARWYEQYF.

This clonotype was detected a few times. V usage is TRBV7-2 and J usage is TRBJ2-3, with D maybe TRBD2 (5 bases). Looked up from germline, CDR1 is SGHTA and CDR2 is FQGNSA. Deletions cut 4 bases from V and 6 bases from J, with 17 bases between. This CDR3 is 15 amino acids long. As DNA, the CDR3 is TGTGCCAGCAGCTCCAGAGCGGCAGGTGTTGATACGCAGTATTTT. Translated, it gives CASSSRAAGVDTQYF.

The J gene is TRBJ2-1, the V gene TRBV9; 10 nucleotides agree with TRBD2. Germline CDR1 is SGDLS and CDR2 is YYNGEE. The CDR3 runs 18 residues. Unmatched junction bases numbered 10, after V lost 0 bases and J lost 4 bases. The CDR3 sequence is CASSVGGELAGAYNEQFF. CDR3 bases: TGTGCCAGCAGCGTAGGTGGGGAGCTAGCGGGAGCTTACAATGAGCAGTTCTTC.

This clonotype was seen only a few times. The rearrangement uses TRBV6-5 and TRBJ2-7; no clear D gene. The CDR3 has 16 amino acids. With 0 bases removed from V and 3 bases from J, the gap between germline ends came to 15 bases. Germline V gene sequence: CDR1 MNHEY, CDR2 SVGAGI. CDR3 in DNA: TGTGCCAGCAGTTACTCGACCGGGTTAGGCAGCTACGAGCAGTACTTC. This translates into CASSYSTGLGSYEQYF.

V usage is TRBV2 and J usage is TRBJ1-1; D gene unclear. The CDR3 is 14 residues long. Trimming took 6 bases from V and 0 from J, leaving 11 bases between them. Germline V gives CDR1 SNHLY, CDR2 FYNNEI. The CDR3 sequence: CASRTDGLNTEAFF. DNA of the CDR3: TGTGCCAGCAGGACCGACGGCTTGAACACTGAAGCTTTCTTT.

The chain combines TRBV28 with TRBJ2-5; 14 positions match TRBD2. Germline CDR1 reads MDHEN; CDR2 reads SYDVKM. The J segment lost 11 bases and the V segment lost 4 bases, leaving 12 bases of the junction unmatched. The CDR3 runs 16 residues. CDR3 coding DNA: TGTGCCAGCAGTTCCGTATCGGGACTAGCGGGAGAAGAGCAGTACTTC. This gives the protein CASSSVSGLAGEEQYF.

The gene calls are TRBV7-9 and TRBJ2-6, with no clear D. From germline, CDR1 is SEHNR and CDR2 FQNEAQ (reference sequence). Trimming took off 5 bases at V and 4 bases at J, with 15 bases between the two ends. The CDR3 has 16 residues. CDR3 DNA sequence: TGTGCCAGCAGCCCGGGTGGTATCACCGGGGCCAACGTCCTGACTTTC. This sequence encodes CASSPGGITGANVLTF.

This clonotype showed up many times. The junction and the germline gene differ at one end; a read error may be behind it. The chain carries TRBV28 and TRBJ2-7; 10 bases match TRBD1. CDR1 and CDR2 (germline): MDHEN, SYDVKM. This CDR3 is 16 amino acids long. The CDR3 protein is CASSPVRGQGSSEQYF. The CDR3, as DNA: TGTGCCAGCAGTCCCGTCAGGGGACAGGGGTCCTCCGAGCAGTACTTC. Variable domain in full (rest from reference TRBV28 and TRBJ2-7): DVKVTQSSRYLVKRTGEKVFLECVQDMDHENMFWYRQDPGLGLRLIYFSYDVKMKEKGDIPEGYSVSREKKERFSLILESASTNQTSMYLCASSPVRGQGSSEQYFGPGTRLTVT.

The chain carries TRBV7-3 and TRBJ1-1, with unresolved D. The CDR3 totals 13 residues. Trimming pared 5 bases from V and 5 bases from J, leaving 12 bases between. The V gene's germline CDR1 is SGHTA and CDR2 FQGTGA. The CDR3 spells CASSLPGGTEAFF. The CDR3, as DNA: TGTGCCAGCAGCCTTCCCGGTGGTACTGAAGCTTTCTTT.

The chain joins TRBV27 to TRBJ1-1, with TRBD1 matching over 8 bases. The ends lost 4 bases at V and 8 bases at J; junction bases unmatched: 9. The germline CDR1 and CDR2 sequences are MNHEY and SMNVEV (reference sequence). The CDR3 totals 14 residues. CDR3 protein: CASSSRTGWTEAFF. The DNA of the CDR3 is TGTGCCAGCAGTTCAAGGACAGGGTGGACCGAAGCTTTCTTT.

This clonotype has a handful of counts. The CDR3 DNA reads as TGTGCCAGCACAGGCAGGGGGCCCCAAGAGCAGTACTTC. Translated: CASTGRGPQEQYF. The rearrangement links TRBV28 to TRBJ2-5, with 8 bases matching TRBD1. V shed 7 bases and J 11 bases; nucleotides not matched to a gene: 12. The germline V gene has CDR1 MDHEN and CDR2 SYDVKM. This CDR3 is built from 13 residues.

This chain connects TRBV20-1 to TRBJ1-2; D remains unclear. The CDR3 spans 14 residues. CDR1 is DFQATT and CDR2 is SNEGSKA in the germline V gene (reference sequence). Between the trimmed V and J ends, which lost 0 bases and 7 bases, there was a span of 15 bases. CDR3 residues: CSARDFGELIGYTF. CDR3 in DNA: TGCAGTGCTAGAGATTTTGGGGAGTTGATTGGCTACACCTTC.

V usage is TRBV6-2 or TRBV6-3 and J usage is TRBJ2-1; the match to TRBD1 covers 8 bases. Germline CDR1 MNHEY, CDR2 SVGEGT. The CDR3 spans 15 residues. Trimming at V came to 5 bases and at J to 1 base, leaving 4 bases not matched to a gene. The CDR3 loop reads CASSPTGVSYNEQFF. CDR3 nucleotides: TGTGCCAGCAGTCCGACAGGGGTGTCCTACAATGAGCAGTTCTTC.

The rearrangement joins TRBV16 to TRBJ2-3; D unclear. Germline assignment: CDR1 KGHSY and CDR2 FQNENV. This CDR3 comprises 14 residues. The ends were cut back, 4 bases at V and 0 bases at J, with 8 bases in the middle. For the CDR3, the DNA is TGTGCCAGCAGCCCCCACGTAAGCACAGATACGCAGTATTTT. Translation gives CASSPHVSTDTQYF.

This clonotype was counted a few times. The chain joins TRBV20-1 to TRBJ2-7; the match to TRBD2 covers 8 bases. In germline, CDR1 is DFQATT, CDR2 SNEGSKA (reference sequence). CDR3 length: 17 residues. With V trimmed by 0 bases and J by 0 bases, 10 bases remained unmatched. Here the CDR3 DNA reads TGCAGTGCTAGAGATCCACGGACGGGGGGGAGCTCCTACGAGCAGTACTTC. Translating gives CSARDPRTGGSSYEQYF.

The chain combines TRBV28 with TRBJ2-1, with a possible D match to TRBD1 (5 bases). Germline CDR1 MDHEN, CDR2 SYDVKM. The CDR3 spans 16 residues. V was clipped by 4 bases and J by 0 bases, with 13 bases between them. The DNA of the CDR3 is TGTGCCAGCAGTTCCCGGACATACCCCTCCTACAATGAGCAGTTCTTC. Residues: CASSSRTYPSYNEQFF. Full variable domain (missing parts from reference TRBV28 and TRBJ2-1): DVKVTQSSRYLVKRTGEKVFLECVQDMDHENMFWYRQDPGLGLRLIYFSYDVKMKEKGDIPEGYSVSREKKERFSLILESASTNQTSMYLCASSSRTYPSYNEQFFGPGTRLTVL.

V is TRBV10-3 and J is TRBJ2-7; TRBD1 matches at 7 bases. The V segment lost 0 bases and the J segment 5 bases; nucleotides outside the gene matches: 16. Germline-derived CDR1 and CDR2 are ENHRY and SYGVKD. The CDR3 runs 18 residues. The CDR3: CAISESGSAGGSFDEQYF. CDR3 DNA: TGTGCCATCAGTGAGTCGGGATCGGCAGGGGGTAGTTTCGACGAGCAGTACTTC.

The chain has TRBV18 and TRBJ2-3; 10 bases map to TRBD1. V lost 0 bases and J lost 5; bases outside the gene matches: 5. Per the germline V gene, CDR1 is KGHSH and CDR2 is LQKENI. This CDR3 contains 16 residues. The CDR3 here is CASSPPGTGVGDTQYF. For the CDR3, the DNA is TGTGCCAGCTCACCACCCGGGACAGGGGTTGGAGATACGCAGTATTTT. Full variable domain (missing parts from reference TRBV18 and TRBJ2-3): NAGVMQNPRHLVRRRGQEARLRCSPMKGHSHVYWYRQLPEEGLKFMVYLQKENIIDESGMPKERFSAEFPKEGPSILRIQQVVRGDSAAYFCASSPPGTGVGDTQYFGPGTRLTVL.

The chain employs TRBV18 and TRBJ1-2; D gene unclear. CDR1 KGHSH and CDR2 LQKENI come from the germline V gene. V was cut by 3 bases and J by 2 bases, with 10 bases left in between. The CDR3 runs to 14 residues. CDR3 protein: CASSPIESNYGYTF. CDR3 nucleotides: TGTGCCAGCTCACCGATAGAATCAAACTATGGCTACACCTTC.

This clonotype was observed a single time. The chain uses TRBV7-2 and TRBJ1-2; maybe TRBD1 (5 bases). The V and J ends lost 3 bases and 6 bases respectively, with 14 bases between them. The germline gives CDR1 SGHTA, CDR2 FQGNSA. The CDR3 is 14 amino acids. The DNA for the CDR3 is TGTGCCAGCAGCTTCGTACGGGGGATGGATGGCTACACCTTC. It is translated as CASSFVRGMDGYTF.

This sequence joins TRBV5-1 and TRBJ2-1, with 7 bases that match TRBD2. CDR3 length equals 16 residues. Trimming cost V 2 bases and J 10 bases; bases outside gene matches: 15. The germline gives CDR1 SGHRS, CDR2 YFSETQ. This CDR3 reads CASSFRVAGAVGEQFF. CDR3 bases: TGCGCCAGCAGCTTTCGAGTGGCGGGAGCGGTCGGGGAGCAGTTCTTC.

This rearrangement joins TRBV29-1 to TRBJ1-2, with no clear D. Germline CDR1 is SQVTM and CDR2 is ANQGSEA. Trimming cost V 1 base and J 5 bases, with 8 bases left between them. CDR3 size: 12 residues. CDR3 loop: CSVEGLGYGYTF. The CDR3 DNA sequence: TGCAGCGTTGAAGGGTTGGGATATGGCTACACCTTC. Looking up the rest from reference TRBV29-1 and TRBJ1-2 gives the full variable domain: SAVISQKPSRDICQRGTSLTIQCQVDSQVTMMFWYRQQPGQSLTLIATANQGSEATYESGFVIDKFPISRPNLTFSTLTVSNMSPEDSSIYLCSVEGLGYGYTFGSGTRLTVV.

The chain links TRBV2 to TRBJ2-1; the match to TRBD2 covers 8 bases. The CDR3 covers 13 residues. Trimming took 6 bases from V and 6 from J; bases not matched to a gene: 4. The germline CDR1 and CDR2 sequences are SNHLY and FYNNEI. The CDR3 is CASSSGLVNEQFF. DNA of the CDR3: TGTGCCAGCAGCTCGGGACTAGTCAATGAGCAGTTCTTC. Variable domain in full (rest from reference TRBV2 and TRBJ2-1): EPEVTQTPSHQVTQMGQEVILRCVPISNHLYFYWYRQILGQKVEFLVSFYNNEISEKSEIFDDQFSVERPDGSNFTLKIRSTKLEDSAMYFCASSSGLVNEQFFGPGTRLTVL.